The 24 T cell receptor beta chains in this list originate from one sample, sequenced in a study of lymphopenia after photon versus proton radiotherapy. Sequencing was performed with immunoSEQ multiplex PCR; in TCRdb, only in-frame clones are kept and a portion is missing. The sample includes tens of thousands of clones, roughly four fifths of them seen just once. Sequences were derived from peripheral blood, sampled from a patient treated with proton-based radiotherapy. These receptors all stem from a woman aged 65 to 85 with pancreatic cancer.

The chain combines TRBV7-3 with TRBJ2-3; TRBD2 agrees at 11 bases. CDR3 size: 17 residues. The J segment lost 2 bases and the V segment lost 4 bases, leaving 8 bases of the junction unmatched. The germline V gene has CDR1 SGHTA and CDR2 FQGTGA. For the CDR3, the DNA is TGTGCCAGCAGCTCCCCCCCGGGACTAGCGGACACAGATACGCAGTATTTT. It yields the protein CASSSPPGLADTDTQYF.

The rearrangement joins TRBV7-8 to TRBJ1-1; unclear D gene. The ends were cut back, 3 bases at V and 1 base at J, with 3 bases in the middle. Germline CDR1 is SGHVS and CDR2 is FQNEAQ. This CDR3 comprises 12 residues. DNA of the CDR3: TGTGCCAGCAGCTTCCAGAACACTGAAGCTTTCTTT. It encodes CASSFQNTEAFF. Drawing the rest from reference TRBV7-8 and TRBJ1-1, the complete variable domain is GAGVSQSPRYKVAKRGQDVALRCDPISGHVSLFWYQQALGQGPEFLTYFQNEAQLDKSGLPSDRFFAERPEGSVSTLKIQRTQQEDSAVYLCASSFQNTEAFFGQGTRLTVV.

The chain recombines TRBV4-2 with TRBJ1-5; TRBD1 agrees at 7 bases. Trimming at V came to 1 base and at J to 6 bases, leaving 15 bases not matched to a gene. From germline, CDR1 is LGHNA and CDR2 YNFKEQ. The CDR3 sequence is 18 residues long. The chain's CDR3 is CASSQAAGSGGGGQPQHF. The CDR3 DNA reads TGTGCCAGCAGCCAAGCCGCCGGATCAGGGGGAGGGGGTCAGCCCCAGCATTTT.

This clone was seen only a few times. The V call is TRBV28, the J call TRBJ1-5; D may be TRBD1 (6 bases). Germline V gene lookup returns CDR1 MDHEN and CDR2 SYDVKM. V lost 6 bases and J lost 2, with 11 bases in between. This CDR3 comprises 14 residues. CDR3 coding DNA: TGTGCCAGCAGCACAGCAGGGGGCAATCAGCCCCAGCATTTT. Its protein product is CASSTAGGNQPQHF.

J is TRBJ1-1 and V is TRBV6-1, with D maybe TRBD1 (6 bases). Trimming left V 5 bases short and J 5 bases short, with 15 bases between. The V gene's germline CDR1 is MNHNS and CDR2 SASEGT. The CDR3 spans 14 residues. CDR3 in amino acids: CASSPTNRVTEAFF. CDR3 DNA: TGTGCCAGCAGTCCTACTAACAGGGTAACTGAAGCTTTCTTT.

This sequence joins TRBV2 and TRBJ2-3; TRBD1 agrees at 8 bases. J lost 4 bases, V lost 5 bases, and 8 bases had no gene match. Per germline, CDR1 SNHLY and CDR2 FYNNEI. CDR3 length equals 15 residues. For the CDR3, the DNA is TGTGCCAGCAGTTGGGACAGGTCCGAGGCAGATACGCAGTATTTT. Translation gives CASSWDRSEADTQYF. The variable domain in full, completed from reference TRBV2 and TRBJ2-3, reads EPEVTQTPSHQVTQMGQEVILRCVPISNHLYFYWYRQILGQKVEFLVSFYNNEISEKSEIFDDQFSVERPDGSNFTLKIRSTKLEDSAMYFCASSWDRSEADTQYFGPGTRLTVL.

This clone came up a few times. The CDR3 DNA reads TGTGCCAGCAGCCTTGTAATGGGGGCCAACGTCCTGACTTTC. Amino acid sequence: CASSLVMGANVLTF. The V call is TRBV5-6, the J call TRBJ2-6; D is unclear. The CDR3 has 14 residues. Germline V gene sequence: CDR1 SGHDT, CDR2 YYEEEE. V was clipped by 4 bases and J by 4 bases, with 9 bases between them.

The V and J genes are TRBV30 and TRBJ1-1; 7 nucleotides match TRBD1. Unmatched junction bases numbered 8, after V lost 2 bases and J lost 5 bases. CDR3 length: 14 amino acids. From germline, CDR1 is GTSNPN and CDR2 SVGIG (reference sequence). Written as DNA, the CDR3 is TGTGCCTGGAGTCCCGACAGGGAAAGGACTGAAGCTTTCTTT. It translates to CAWSPDRERTEAFF.

The chain joins TRBV28 to TRBJ1-4; 10 nucleotides agree with TRBD1. The CDR3 length is 15 residues. The germline gives CDR1 MDHEN, CDR2 SYDVKM. V lost 6 bases, J lost 8 bases, and 9 bases stayed unmatched. Here the CDR3 reads CASSFTGTGEEKLFF. As DNA, the CDR3 is TGTGCCAGCAGCTTTACCGGGACAGGGGAAGAAAAACTGTTTTTT.

This chain joins TRBV29-1 and TRBJ2-7; D gene ambiguous. CDR1 and CDR2 from the germline V gene are SQVTM and ANQGSEA. The ends were cut back, 4 bases at V and 6 bases at J, with 16 bases in the middle. This CDR3 region has 13 residues. The DNA of the CDR3 is TGCAGCGTTGCCCCCGGGCCTTCTAGCGAGCAGTACTTC. Translation gives CSVAPGPSSEQYF.

The sample holds one count of this clone. The chain is built from TRBV6-1 and TRBJ1-4, with TRBD1 as a possible D gene (5 bases). V lost 1 base, J lost 7 bases, and 10 bases lay in between. This CDR3 comprises 14 residues. The germline gives CDR1 MNHNS, CDR2 SASEGT. The CDR3 loop is CASSEGGVGEKLFF. CDR3 DNA: TGTGCCAGCAGTGAAGGAGGGGTAGGTGAAAAACTGTTTTTT.

This chain uses TRBV5-4 with TRBJ2-5, with 9 bases lining up with TRBD2. Germline V gene sequence: CDR1 SGHNT, CDR2 YYREEE (reference sequence). The CDR3 runs to 14 residues. With 7 bases clipped from V and 6 bases from J, the junction kept 10 bases outside the gene matches. CDR3 sequence reads: CASAVAGDPKTQYF. The CDR3, as DNA: TGTGCCAGCGCTGTAGCGGGAGATCCTAAGACCCAGTACTTC.

The chain joins TRBV7-9 to TRBJ2-1; D is possibly TRBD1 or TRBD2 (5 bases each). The germline gives CDR1 SEHNR, CDR2 FQNEAQ (reference sequence). There are 16 residues in the CDR3. Trimming stripped 8 bases from V and 4 bases from J, with 21 bases between. The DNA for the CDR3 is TGTGCCAGCTCCGGAAAACGGGACGGAAGATACAATGAGCAGTTCTTC. It yields the protein CASSGKRDGRYNEQFF.

The chain is built from TRBV30 and TRBJ2-2; a weak D match, TRBD2 (5 bases). CDR3 length equals 15 residues. The V end lost 4 bases, the J end lost 2 bases, and 14 bases lay between the germline ends. Germline CDR1 reads GTSNPN; CDR2 reads SVGIG (reference sequence). The CDR3 sequence is CAWTRGNTNTGELFF. DNA for the CDR3: TGTGCCTGGACTCGGGGTAACACTAACACCGGGGAGCTGTTTTTT. The whole variable domain, remainder taken from reference TRBV30 and TRBJ2-2, is SQTIHQWPATLVQPVGSPLSLECTVEGTSNPNLYWYRQAAGRGLQLLFYSVGIGQISSEVPQNLSASRPQDRQFILSSKKLLLSDSGFYLCAWTRGNTNTGELFFGEGSRLTVL.

This clone was counted only a few times. The chain links TRBV30 to TRBJ2-7, with D tentatively TRBD1 or TRBD2 (5 bases each). Germline CDR1 is GTSNPN and CDR2 is SVGIG (reference sequence). V was cut by 3 bases and J by 6 bases, with 27 bases left in between. The CDR3 has 17 amino acids. The CDR3 reads CAWSPGAIVRTLAEQYF. As DNA, the CDR3 is TGTGCCTGGAGCCCCGGGGCTATCGTTCGGACTCTTGCCGAGCAGTACTTC.

This clone was picked up one time. V and J are TRBV28 and TRBJ1-2; D gene ambiguous. Trimming removed 6 bases at V and 0 bases at J, with 11 bases between. This CDR3 has 14 residues. Germline V CDR1 and CDR2: MDHEN, SYDVKM. The DNA for the CDR3 is TGTGCCAGCAGAGGGTCGGGATCTAACTATGGCTACACCTTC. It encodes CASRGSGSNYGYTF.

CDR3 amino acids: CASSPDTVYGYTF. In DNA, the CDR3 is TGTGCCAGCAGTCCGGACACAGTCTATGGCTACACCTTC. V usage is TRBV28 and J usage is TRBJ1-2, with D maybe TRBD1 (5 bases). V lost 5 bases to trimming and J lost 4 bases, with 11 bases between them. The CDR3 runs to 13 residues. In germline, CDR1 is MDHEN, CDR2 SYDVKM.

This clone turned up a few times. J is TRBJ2-7 and V is TRBV6-5; D not resolved. Trimming shortened V by 6 bases and J by 0 bases, and 12 bases separated the two germline ends. The CDR3 is made up of 14 amino acids. Germline CDR1 and CDR2: MNHEY and SVGAGI. CDR3 nucleotides: TGTGCCAGCAGCCACGGCCCCGGCTCCTACGAGCAGTACTTC. It translates to CASSHGPGSYEQYF.

The chain carries TRBV6-5 and TRBJ2-1; no definite D call. Trimming took 0 bases from V and 10 from J, leaving 16 bases between them. CDR1 is MNHEY, CDR2 SVGAGI, per germline. This CDR3 spans 15 amino acids. The CDR3 region is CASSYSGSQGKEQFF. In nucleotides, the CDR3 is TGTGCCAGCAGTTACTCGGGATCTCAAGGGAAAGAGCAGTTCTTC.

This chain joins TRBV7-2 and TRBJ2-7; TRBD1 aligns across 7 bases. The germline CDR1 and CDR2 sequences are SGHTA and FQGNSA. The J segment lost 8 bases and the V segment lost 8 bases, leaving 9 bases of the junction unmatched. The CDR3 is 12 residues long. For the CDR3, the DNA is TGTGCCAGCCGGGGACAGAGTTACCAGCAGTACTTC. Protein sequence: CASRGQSYQQYF. The complete variable domain, with remaining parts taken from reference TRBV7-2 and TRBJ2-7, reads GAGVSQSPSNKVTEKGKDVELRCDPISGHTALYWYRQSLGQGLEFLIYFQGNSAPDKSGLPSDRFSAERTGGSVSTLTIQRTQQEDSAVYLCASRGQSYQQYFGPGTRLTVT.

This rearrangement joins TRBV15 to TRBJ2-7; TRBD2 agrees at 7 bases. V trimming: 3 bases; J trimming: 3 bases; junction bases outside the gene matches: 8. CDR3 length: 15 residues. The germline gives CDR1 LNHNV, CDR2 YYDKDF (reference sequence). The CDR3 DNA follows: TGTGCCACCAGCAGGATAAACACGGGAGGCTACGAGCAGTACTTC. Amino acids: CATSRINTGGYEQYF.

The chain combines TRBV30 with TRBJ1-5, with TRBD1 matching 7 bases. From germline, CDR1 is GTSNPN and CDR2 SVGIG (reference sequence). Trimming at V came to 0 bases and at J to 3 bases, leaving 11 bases not matched to a gene. This CDR3 comprises 17 residues. CDR3: CAWSVRWTGNYNQPQHF. CDR3 sequence (DNA): TGTGCCTGGAGTGTACGCTGGACAGGAAACTACAATCAGCCCCAGCATTTT.

The chain uses TRBV5-6 and TRBJ2-7, with D perhaps TRBD1 (6 bases). V shed 4 bases and J shed 1 base, with 9 bases lying between them. Germline V gene lookup returns CDR1 SGHDT and CDR2 YYEEEE. The CDR3 loop spans 13 amino acids. In DNA form, the CDR3 reads TGTGCCAGCAGCCGACAGGAATCCTACGAGCAGTACTTC. Translating gives CASSRQESYEQYF.

V is TRBV28 and J is TRBJ1-2, with 10 bases matching TRBD1. The CDR3 has 15 amino acids. The J segment lost 2 bases and the V segment lost 7 bases, leaving 7 bases of the junction unmatched. Germline V gene data show CDR1 as MDHEN and CDR2 as SYDVKM. In DNA, the CDR3 is TGTGCCAGCACCTTATCGGGACAGGGGAACTATGGCTACACCTTC. Translation: CASTLSGQGNYGYTF.